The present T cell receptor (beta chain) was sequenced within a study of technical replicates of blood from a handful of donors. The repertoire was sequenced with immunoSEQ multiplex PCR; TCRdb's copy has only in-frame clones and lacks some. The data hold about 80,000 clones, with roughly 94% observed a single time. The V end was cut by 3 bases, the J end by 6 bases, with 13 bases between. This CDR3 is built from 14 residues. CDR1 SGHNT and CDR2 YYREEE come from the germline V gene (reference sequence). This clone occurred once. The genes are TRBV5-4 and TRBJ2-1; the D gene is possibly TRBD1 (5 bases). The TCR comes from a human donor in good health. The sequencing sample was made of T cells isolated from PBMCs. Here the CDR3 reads CASSSDIVGNEQFF. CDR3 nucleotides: TGTGCCAGCAGCTCGGACATAGTAGGCAATGAGCAGTTCTTC.